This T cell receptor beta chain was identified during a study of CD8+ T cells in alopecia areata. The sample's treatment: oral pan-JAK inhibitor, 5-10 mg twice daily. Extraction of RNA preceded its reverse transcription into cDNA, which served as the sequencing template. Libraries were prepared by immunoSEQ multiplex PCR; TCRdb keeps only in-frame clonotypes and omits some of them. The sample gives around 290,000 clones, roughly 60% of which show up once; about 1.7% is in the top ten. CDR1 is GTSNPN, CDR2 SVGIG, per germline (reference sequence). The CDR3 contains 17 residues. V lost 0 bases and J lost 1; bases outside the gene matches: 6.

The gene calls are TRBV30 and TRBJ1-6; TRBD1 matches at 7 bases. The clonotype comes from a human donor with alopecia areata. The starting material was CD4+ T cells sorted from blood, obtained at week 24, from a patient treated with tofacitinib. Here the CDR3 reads CAWSVQGRWSYNSPLHF. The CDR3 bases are TGTGCCTGGAGTGTACAGGGGCGCTGGTCCTATAATTCACCCCTCCACTTT. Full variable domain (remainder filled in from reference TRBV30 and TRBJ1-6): SQTIHQWPATLVQPVGSPLSLECTVEGTSNPNLYWYRQAAGRGLQLLFYSVGIGQISSEVPQNLSASRPQDRQFILSSKKLLLSDSGFYLCAWSVQGRWSYNSPLHFGNGTRLTVT.